The 22 T cell receptor beta chains listed next were all sequenced from one sample in a study of regulatory T cells in long-lasting Graves disease. With iRepertoire HTBI primers and Arm-PCR of CDR3 regions, TCR beta libraries were built. TCRdb itself ran the multiplex PCR reads through MiXCR, one entry per CDR3 protein. The sample contains more than 650,000 distinct CDR3 sequences, approximately 29% of which appear only once. Time point defined: persistent/refractory GD, antithyroid drugs over 5 years with positive TRAb. PBMC-derived RNA was used for the TCR library. The sample in question was peripheral blood mononuclear cells (PBMCs), obtained when the disease was refractory, from a patient treated with antithyroid drugs. These receptors were taken from a female donor with Graves disease.

There are many counts of this clonotype. The V call is TRBV28, the J call TRBJ1-2; 12 nucleotides agree with TRBD1. Germline trimming cut 5 bases from V and 4 bases from J; bases unmatched to any gene: 5. Germline V CDR1 and CDR2: MDHEN, SYDVKM. The CDR3 sequence is 15 residues long. CDR3 nucleotides: TGTGCCAGCAGTCCGACGGGACAGGGGGCCTATGGCTACACCTTC. Its translation is CASSPTGQGAYGYTF.

Written as DNA, the CDR3 is TGTGCCAGCAGCGGACGGACAGGGGGCCTTTTGAATTCACCCCTCCACTTT. It translates to CASSGRTGGLLNSPLHF. The chain combines TRBV3-1 with TRBJ1-6, with 11 bases aligning to TRBD1. The trim removed 5 bases at V and 7 bases at J, leaving 10 bases unmatched. The length of the CDR3 is 17 residues. Looked up from germline, CDR1 is LGHDT and CDR2 is YNNKEL (reference sequence).

This clonotype has more than one count but fewer than ten. The chain employs TRBV24-1 and TRBJ1-2, with a possible D match to TRBD1 (6 bases). This CDR3 is 14 amino acids long. Trimming shortened V by 3 bases and J by 4 bases, and 11 bases separated the two germline ends. Germline values: CDR1 KGHDR, CDR2 SFDVKD. The CDR3 reads CATSDNRVGYGYTF. The CDR3 DNA reads as TGTGCCACCAGTGATAACAGGGTCGGCTATGGCTACACCTTC.

The chain couples TRBV28 to TRBJ1-2; TRBD1 might be the D (6 bases). The length of the CDR3 is 14 residues. Germline V lookup: CDR1 MDHEN, CDR2 SYDVKM. V was cut by 6 bases and J by 6 bases, with 17 bases left in between. The CDR3, as DNA: TGTGCCAGCAGACATAGATTTAGGGGGAATGGCTACACCTTC. Its protein is CASRHRFRGNGYTF.

This chain uses TRBV3-1 with TRBJ1-5; 9 bases map to TRBD1. Germline lookup yields CDR1 LGHDT and CDR2 YNNKEL (reference sequence). The length of the CDR3 is 16 residues. The trim removed 4 bases at V and 2 bases at J, leaving 6 bases unmatched. The CDR3 here is CASSPGTGIRNQPQHF. The DNA of the CDR3 is TGTGCCAGCAGCCCAGGGACAGGGATTCGCAATCAGCCCCAGCATTTT.

Concerning this clonotype itself: One end of the junction varies from germline; a read error may be responsible. V is TRBV6-7 and J is TRBJ1-2; 9 nucleotides line up with TRBD1. TRBV6-7 is recorded as an ORF, its role being uncertain. This CDR3 has 13 residues. The CDR3 DNA sequence: TGTGCCAGGAGGGGACAGGGAACTTATGGCTACGCCTTC. It codes for CARRGQGTYGYAF.

The genes are TRBV6-1 and TRBJ2-5; D remains ambiguous. V was trimmed by 3 bases and J by 5 bases, leaving 13 bases between them. CDR1 MNHNS and CDR2 SASEGT come from the germline V gene. CDR3 length equals 14 residues. CDR3 in amino acids: CASSDLASGETQYF. CDR3 nucleotide sequence: TGTGCCAGCAGTGATCTCGCGTCTGGGGAGACCCAGTACTTC.

CDR3 DNA: TGTGCCAGCCAGTCGGGGTTTAGCAATCAGCCCCAGCATTTT. This translates into CASQSGFSNQPQHF. The J gene is TRBJ1-5, the V gene TRBV19; D is uncertain. The CDR3 runs to 14 residues. CDR1 LNHDA and CDR2 SQIVND come from the germline V gene (reference sequence). The V end lost 9 bases, the J end lost 0 bases, and 12 bases lay between the germline ends.

The chain uses TRBV19 and TRBJ1-2; 10 nucleotides align to TRBD1. Germline loops: CDR1 LNHDA, CDR2 SQIVND (reference sequence). Trimming cost V 7 bases and J 0 bases; bases outside gene matches: 8. The CDR3 covers 16 residues. CDR3 region: CASTHAGQGTNYGYTF. The CDR3 coding sequence is TGTGCCAGTACCCACGCGGGACAGGGGACTAACTATGGCTACACCTTC.

This chain joins TRBV11-2 and TRBJ1-1; D call uncertain. Trimming shortened V by 0 bases and J by 8 bases, and 16 bases separated the two germline ends. This CDR3 contains 15 residues. Germline CDR1 reads SGHAT; CDR2 reads FQNNGV. The CDR3 bases are TGTGCCAGCAGCTTAGACGTGGCTGGGTACGGAGAAGCTTTCTTT. Translating gives CASSLDVAGYGEAFF.

This clonotype was counted only a few times. The V call is TRBV27, the J call TRBJ2-7; 7 bases match TRBD1. The trim removed 8 bases at V and 3 bases at J, leaving 7 bases unmatched. The CDR3 runs 13 residues. Per germline, CDR1 MNHEY and CDR2 SMNVEV (reference sequence). The CDR3 nucleotides are TGTGCCAGCCGCCCGGCAGGGGGCTACGAGCAGTACTTC. This codes for CASRPAGGYEQYF.

The sample holds many counts of this clonotype. The genes are TRBV11-1 and TRBJ2-5; D is perhaps TRBD1 (5 bases). This CDR3 spans 14 amino acids. The ends were cut back, 1 base at V and 2 bases at J, with 8 bases in the middle. The germline V gene encodes CDR1 SGHAT and CDR2 FQDESV (reference sequence). Here the CDR3 reads CASSLDGAQETQYF. The CDR3 bases are TGTGCCAGCAGCTTAGATGGGGCACAAGAGACCCAGTACTTC. The full variable domain, with the rest looked up from reference TRBV11-1 and TRBJ2-5, is EAEVAQSPRYKITEKSQAVAFWCDPISGHATLYWYRQILGQGPELLVQFQDESVVDDSQLPKDRFSAERLKGVDSTLKIQPAELGDSAMYLCASSLDGAQETQYFGPGTRLLVL.

The chain carries TRBV5-5 and TRBJ2-4, with 11 bases aligning to TRBD1. This CDR3 is 19 amino acids long. J lost 1 base, V lost 0 bases, and 9 bases had no gene match. Germline CDR1 and CDR2: SGHKS and YYEKEE (reference sequence). The CDR3 nucleotides are TGTGCCAGCAGCTTGGCTCCGGGACAGGGGGTCGGGGCCAAAAACATTCAGTACTTC. It encodes CASSLAPGQGVGAKNIQYF.

The chain is built from TRBV14 and TRBJ2-7; 7 bases are a match to TRBD2. The V and J ends lost 2 bases and 5 bases, in that order; junction bases with no gene match: 18. The germline V gene encodes CDR1 SGHDN and CDR2 FVKESK. The CDR3 has 18 amino acids. In nucleotides, the CDR3 is TGTGCCAGCAGCCAAAGAGGAGGGGCGGGAGCCCTTACTGACGAGCAGTACTTC. Translated: CASSQRGGAGALTDEQYF.

The genes are TRBV5-1 and TRBJ2-3; weak D call: TRBD2 (5 bases). The CDR3 spans 15 residues. V lost 1 base and J lost 3, with 12 bases in between. Looked up from germline, CDR1 is SGHRS and CDR2 is YFSETQ. CDR3 bases: TGCGCCAGCAGCTTGACCGGGATTAGAACAGATACGCAGTATTTT. Translation: CASSLTGIRTDTQYF.

This clonotype was counted between two and nine times. V gene TRBV20-1 combines with J gene TRBJ2-5, with 8 bases matching TRBD2. Germline CDR1 reads DFQATT; CDR2 reads SNEGSKA (reference sequence). Unmatched junction bases numbered 11, after V lost 0 bases and J lost 5 bases. The CDR3 runs to 16 residues. The CDR3 loop reads CSARDPQRTSSETQYF. Here the CDR3 DNA reads TGCAGTGCTAGAGATCCCCAACGGACTAGCTCGGAGACCCAGTACTTC.

The genes are TRBV6-2 or TRBV6-3 and TRBJ2-7; D might be TRBD2 (5 bases). CDR1 is MNHEY and CDR2 is SVGEGT in the germline V gene. The V end was cut by 3 bases, the J end by 1 base, with 16 bases between. CDR3 length: 16 residues. In DNA form, the CDR3 reads TGTGCCAGCAGTTATTCTTCACCAGGAGGTTCCTACGAGCAGTACTTC. It encodes CASSYSSPGGSYEQYF.

The chain employs TRBV6-1 and TRBJ1-2; D might be TRBD1 (5 bases). Trimming left V 6 bases short and J 7 bases short, with 18 bases between. The length of the CDR3 is 14 residues. The germline V gene has CDR1 MNHNS and CDR2 SASEGT. The CDR3 sequence is CASSLQGIGTGYTF. In DNA, the CDR3 is TGTGCCAGCAGCCTCCAGGGTATCGGAACTGGCTACACCTTC.

V is TRBV6-2 or TRBV6-3 and J is TRBJ1-5; D not resolved. The CDR3 runs to 14 residues. Trimming took off 6 bases at V and 5 bases at J, with 14 bases between the two ends. In germline, CDR1 is MNHEY, CDR2 SVGEGT. The CDR3 sequence: CASSPSARDQPQHF. CDR3 DNA: TGTGCCAGCAGCCCCTCGGCGAGGGATCAGCCCCAGCATTTT.

This clonotype has only one observation. V usage is TRBV5-1 and J usage is TRBJ2-3; TRBD1 might be the D (6 bases). The germline V gene encodes CDR1 SGHRS and CDR2 YFSETQ. Between the trimmed V and J ends, which lost 3 bases and 7 bases, there was a span of 9 bases. The CDR3 is 12 amino acids. CDR3 loop: CASSYDRNTQYF. CDR3 coding DNA: TGCGCCAGCAGCTACGACAGGAATACGCAGTATTTT.

The chain joins TRBV19 to TRBJ1-5, with 8 positions matching TRBD1. Trimming removed 9 bases from V and 1 base from J; junction bases left unmatched: 8. Germline loops: CDR1 LNHDA, CDR2 SQIVND (reference sequence). The CDR3 is made up of 15 amino acids. CDR3 DNA sequence: TGTGCCAGCCGTTCCGGGGACAGGAGCAATCAGCCCCAGCATTTT. This encodes CASRSGDRSNQPQHF.

J is TRBJ1-5 and V is TRBV20-1, with D possibly being TRBD1 (6 bases). The germline V gene encodes CDR1 DFQATT and CDR2 SNEGSKA (reference sequence). The CDR3 is 17 amino acids. Trimming pared 5 bases from V and 0 bases from J, leaving 20 bases between. The CDR3 nucleotides read TGCAGTGCTTCCTCACCCCGGACAGAATATAGCAATCAGCCCCAGCATTTT. It specifies CSASSPRTEYSNQPQHF.